What follows describes a single T cell receptor beta chain. Its antigen specificity is not known. The sample holds no much larger clone one base away, and base qualities are not on file. The sample originates from a study of blood T cells in healthy people across ages (dated by TCRdb to about 2015). In the study overall: In model experiments, template switching captured about one uniquely barcoded TCR beta cDNA molecule for every two T cells. Age-related changes in TCR beta repertoire diversity were measured in the study by deep sequencing normalized with unique cDNA molecular identifiers. The donors were divided into four age groups: young (average around 15 years), middle-aged (about 41), aged (approximately 64) and long-lived (82). Donors of different ages were randomly distributed across sequencing lanes to avoid experimental bias. The study analyzed two additional independent replicas of 1 million unique cDNA reads from the same blood draw for two donors, one aged 18 to 30 and one aged 80 or older.

From a lookup of the germline V gene, CDR1 and CDR2 are SQVTM and ANQGSEA. The CDR3, cysteine through phenylalanine, is 12 amino acids long. The read is trimmed to its CDR3 DNA, 36 bases read in frame from base 1. V is reduced by 1 base and J by 7 bases, leaving a spacing of 11 bases between them. Libraries were prepared through 5' RACE. Sequencing used an Illumina HiSeq 2500. A second roughly 6 to 11 cycle PCR used a sample-barcoded 5' primer and a J-beta primer mix. A template-switch 5' adaptor carrying 12 random nucleotides introduced a unique molecular identifier onto each TCR beta cDNA molecule. Each sample yielded at least 2.5 million CDR3-containing paired-end reads. All of the RNA was converted into first-strand cDNA using the Mint cDNA synthesis kit, with a TRBC-specific oligonucleotide serving as the primer. Following uracil-DNA glycosylase treatment, all cDNA underwent a first 18-cycle PCR with the universal primers M1SS and BC2_uni_R. Per the original workflow: Each sample was normalized by randomly selecting 1 million high-quality reads, each carrying a distinct molecular identifier. Instead of being binned into consensus sequences, reads with shared molecular identifiers were discarded. MiTCR, run with a Q25 quality threshold and the strictest error-elimination algorithm, handled CDR3 identification, clonotype clustering and error correction. Lower-bound total TCR beta diversity was estimated with a nonparametric unseen species model using Euler transformation. TCRdb passed the public sequencing reads through fastp at Q25 and MiXCR, retaining productive beta sequences. A single entry per CDR3 protein holds the most common genes and DNA from its merged rows. TCRdb's processing, not the authors', yielded these V and J calls. Present in this sample are approximately 850,000 distinct CDR3 sequences, more than 45% of which were seen just once. Of the sample, roughly 20% falls within the top ten clones.

Summary of the overall study and its limitations: Estimates of total diversity based on one million sequenced T cells were regarded as lower bounds and as underestimates. Donor CMV infection status was unknown, potentially confounding age-related changes in expanded clonotypes. The percentage of naive T cells measured by flow cytometry correlated strongly with observed TCR beta diversity. The long-lived group showed more naive CD4+ T cells, fewer expanded clones and increased TCR diversity than the aged group, suggesting age selection. Bulk unsorted PBMC profiling prevented conclusive comparison of naive and antigen-experienced compartments. As age increased, observed TCR beta diversity per million T cells dropped in a roughly linear way, and a significant reduction was already evident by age about 40.

The donors were some 36 Caucasian individuals from Russia, aged roughly 6 to 90 years, who were systemically healthy. Each donor gave 8 to 10 milliliters of peripheral blood, drawn into EDTA-treated Vacutainer tubes. Ficoll-Paque density-gradient centrifugation was used to isolate PBMCs, with at least 7 million per sample. Trizol reagent was used to extract total RNA from the PBMCs, yielding at least 5.5 micrograms per sample. For every donor, an aliquot of PBMCs went through flow cytometry to measure the percentages of naive CD45RAhigh/CD27high T cells. Here the chain combines TRBV29-1 and TRBJ2-7; the D gene identity is not certain. Sequences were obtained from blood. The source of this sequence is a man aged 25 to 40 in good health. CDR3 loop: CSVEVSRHEQYF. The DNA sequence is TGCAGCGTTGAAGTTTCTAGACATGAGCAGTACTTC.